The clone carrying this TCR beta chain has just a few counts. cDNA synthesis used a TRAV/TRBV-specific primer set for both chains. TCR amplification involved 20 PCR cycles with a constant-region primer and V-primer adapter. TCRdb itself ran the reads through MiXCR, one entry per CDR3 protein. The sample shows around 11,000 distinct CDR3 sequences, less than 75% of them seen only once. This sample is part of a study of low-dose radiotherapy and immunotherapy resistance in tumors. The TCR was taken from a human donor with advanced metastatic prostate, ovarian, gallbladder or colorectal cancer (not recorded which). This table probably holds off-target reads from a library built for another chain.

The CDR3 protein is CASTAPGRGAGDEQFF. CDR3 in DNA: TGTGCCAGCACCGCCCCGGGCAGGGGGGCCGGGGATGAGCAGTTCTTC. This chain connects TRBV28 to TRBJ2-1; D is perhaps TRBD1 (7 bases). Trimming stripped 7 bases from V and 8 bases from J, with 24 bases between. This CDR3 contains 16 residues. From germline, CDR1 is MDHEN and CDR2 SYDVKM. Supplemented by reference TRBV28 and TRBJ2-1, the full variable domain reads DVKVTQSSRYLVKRTGEKVFLECVQDMDHENMFWYRQDPGLGLRLIYFSYDVKMKEKGDIPEGYSVSREKKERFSLILESASTNQTSMYLCASTAPGRGAGDEQFFGPGTRLTVL.